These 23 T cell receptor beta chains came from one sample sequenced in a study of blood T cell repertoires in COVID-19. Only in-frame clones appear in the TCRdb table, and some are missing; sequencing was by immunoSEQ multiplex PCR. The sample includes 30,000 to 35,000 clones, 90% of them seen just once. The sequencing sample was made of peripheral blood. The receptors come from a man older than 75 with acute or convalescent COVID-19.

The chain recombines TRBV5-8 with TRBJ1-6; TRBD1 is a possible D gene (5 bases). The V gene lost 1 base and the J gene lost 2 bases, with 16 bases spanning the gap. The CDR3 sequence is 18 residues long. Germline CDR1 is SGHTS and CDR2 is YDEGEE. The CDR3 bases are TGTGCCAGCAGCTTGTATCGGTGGGGGGGGACCTATAATTCACCCCTCCACTTT. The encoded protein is CASSLYRWGGTYNSPLHF. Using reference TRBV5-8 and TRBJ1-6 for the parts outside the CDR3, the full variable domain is EAGVTQSPTHLIKTRGQQATLRCSPISGHTSVYWYQQALGLGLQFLLWYDEGEERNRGNFPPRFSGRQFPNYSSELNVNALELEDSALYLCASSLYRWGGTYNSPLHFGNGTRLTVT.

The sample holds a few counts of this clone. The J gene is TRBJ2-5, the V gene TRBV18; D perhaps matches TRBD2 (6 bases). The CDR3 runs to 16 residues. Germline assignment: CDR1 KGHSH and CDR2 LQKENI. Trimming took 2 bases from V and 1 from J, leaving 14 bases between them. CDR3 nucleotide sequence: TGTGCCAGCTCACCAAGAAGTGCGGGGCCCCAAGAGACCCAGTACTTC. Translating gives CASSPRSAGPQETQYF.

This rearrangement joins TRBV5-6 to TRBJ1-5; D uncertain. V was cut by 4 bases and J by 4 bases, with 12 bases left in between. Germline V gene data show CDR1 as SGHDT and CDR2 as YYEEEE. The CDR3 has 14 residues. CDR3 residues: CASSVWALNQPQHF. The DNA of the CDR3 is TGTGCCAGCAGCGTCTGGGCCCTGAATCAGCCCCAGCATTTT.

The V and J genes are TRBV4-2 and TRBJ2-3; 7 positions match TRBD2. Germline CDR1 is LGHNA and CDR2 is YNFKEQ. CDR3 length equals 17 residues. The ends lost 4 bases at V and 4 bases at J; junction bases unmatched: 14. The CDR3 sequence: CASSPLGGTAGADTQYF. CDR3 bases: TGTGCCAGCAGCCCCTTGGGGGGGACCGCGGGCGCAGATACGCAGTATTTT.

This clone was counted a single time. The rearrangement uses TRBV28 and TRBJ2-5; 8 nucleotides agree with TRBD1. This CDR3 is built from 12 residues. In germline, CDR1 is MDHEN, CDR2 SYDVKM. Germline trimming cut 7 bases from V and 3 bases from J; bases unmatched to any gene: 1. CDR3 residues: CASTDREETQYF. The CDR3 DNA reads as TGTGCCAGCACGGACAGGGAAGAGACCCAGTACTTC.

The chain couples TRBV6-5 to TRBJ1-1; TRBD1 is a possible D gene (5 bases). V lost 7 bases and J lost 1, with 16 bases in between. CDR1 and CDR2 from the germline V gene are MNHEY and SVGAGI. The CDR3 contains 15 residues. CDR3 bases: TGTGCCAGCACCCTGGAGGGGAGACAGAACACTGAAGCTTTCTTT. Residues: CASTLEGRQNTEAFF.

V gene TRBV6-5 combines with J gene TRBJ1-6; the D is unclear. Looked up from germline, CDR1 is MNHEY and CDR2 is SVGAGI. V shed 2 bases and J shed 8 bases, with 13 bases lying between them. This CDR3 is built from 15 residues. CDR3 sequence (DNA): TGTGCCAGCAGTTACGGCCGACAAGGTTATTCACCCCTCCACTTT. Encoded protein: CASSYGRQGYSPLHF.

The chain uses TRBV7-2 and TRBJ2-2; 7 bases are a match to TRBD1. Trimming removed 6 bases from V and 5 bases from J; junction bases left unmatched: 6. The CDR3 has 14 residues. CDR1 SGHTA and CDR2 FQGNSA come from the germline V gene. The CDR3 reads CASSPGRGTGELFF. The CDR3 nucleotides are TGTGCCAGCAGTCCAGGCAGGGGGACCGGGGAGCTGTTTTTT.

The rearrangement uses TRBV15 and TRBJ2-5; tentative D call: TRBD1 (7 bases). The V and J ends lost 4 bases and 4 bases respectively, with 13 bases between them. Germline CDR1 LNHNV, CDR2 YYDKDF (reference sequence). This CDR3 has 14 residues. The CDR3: CATSKRQGGETQYF. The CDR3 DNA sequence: TGTGCCACCAGCAAAAGACAGGGAGGAGAGACCCAGTACTTC. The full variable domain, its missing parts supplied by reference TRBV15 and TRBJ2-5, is DAMVIQNPRYQVTQFGKPVTLSCSQTLNHNVMYWYQQKSSQAPKLLFHYYDKDFNNEADTPDNFQSRRPNTSFCFLDIRSPGLGDTAMYLCATSKRQGGETQYFGPGTRLLVL.

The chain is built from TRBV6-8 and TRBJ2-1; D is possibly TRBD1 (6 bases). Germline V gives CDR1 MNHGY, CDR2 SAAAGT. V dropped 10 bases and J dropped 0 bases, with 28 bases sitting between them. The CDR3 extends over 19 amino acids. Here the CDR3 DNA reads TGTGCCACAACCCCAAGTGAAAACCGACAGGCCCTCTCCTACAATGAGCAGTTCTTC. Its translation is CATTPSENRQALSYNEQFF.

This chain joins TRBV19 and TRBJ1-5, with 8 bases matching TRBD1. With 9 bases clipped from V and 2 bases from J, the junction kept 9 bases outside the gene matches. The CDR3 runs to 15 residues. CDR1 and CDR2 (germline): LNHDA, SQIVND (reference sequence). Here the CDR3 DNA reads TGTGCCAGCACAGGGGCGACAGGGGGCAATCAGCCCCAGCATTTT. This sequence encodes CASTGATGGNQPQHF.

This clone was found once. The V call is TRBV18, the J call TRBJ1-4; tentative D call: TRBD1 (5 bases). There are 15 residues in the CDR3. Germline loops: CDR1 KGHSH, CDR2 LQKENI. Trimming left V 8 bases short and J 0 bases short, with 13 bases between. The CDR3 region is CASRGAAATNEKLFF. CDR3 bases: TGTGCCAGCCGCGGGGCAGCTGCAACTAATGAAAAACTGTTTTTT.

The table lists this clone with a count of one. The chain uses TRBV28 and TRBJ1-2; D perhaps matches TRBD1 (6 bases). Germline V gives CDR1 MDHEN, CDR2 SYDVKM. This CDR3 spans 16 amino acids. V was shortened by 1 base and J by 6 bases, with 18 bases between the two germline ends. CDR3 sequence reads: CASSLLPPTGPNGYTF. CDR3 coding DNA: TGTGCCAGCAGTTTATTGCCCCCCACAGGGCCCAATGGCTACACCTTC.

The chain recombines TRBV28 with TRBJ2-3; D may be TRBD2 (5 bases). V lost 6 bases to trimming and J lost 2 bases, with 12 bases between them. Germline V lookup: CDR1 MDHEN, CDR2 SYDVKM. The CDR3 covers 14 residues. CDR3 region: CASSPAGSTDTQYF. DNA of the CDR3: TGTGCCAGCAGCCCGGCGGGTTCCACAGATACGCAGTATTTT.

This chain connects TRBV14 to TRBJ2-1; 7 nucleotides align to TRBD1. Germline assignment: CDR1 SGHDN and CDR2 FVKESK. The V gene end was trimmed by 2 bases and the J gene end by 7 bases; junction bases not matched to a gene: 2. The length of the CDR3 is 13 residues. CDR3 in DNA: TGTGCCAGCAGCCAATACAGGGGAAATGAGCAGTTCTTC. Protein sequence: CASSQYRGNEQFF.

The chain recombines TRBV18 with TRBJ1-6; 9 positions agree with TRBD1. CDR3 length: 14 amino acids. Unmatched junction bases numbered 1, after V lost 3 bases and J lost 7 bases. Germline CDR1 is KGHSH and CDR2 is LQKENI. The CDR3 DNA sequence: TGTGCCAGCTCACCTGGGACAGGGAATTCACCCCTCCACTTT. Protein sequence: CASSPGTGNSPLHF. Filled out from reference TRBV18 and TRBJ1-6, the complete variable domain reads NAGVMQNPRHLVRRRGQEARLRCSPMKGHSHVYWYRQLPEEGLKFMVYLQKENIIDESGMPKERFSAEFPKEGPSILRIQQVVRGDSAAYFCASSPGTGNSPLHFGNGTRLTVT.

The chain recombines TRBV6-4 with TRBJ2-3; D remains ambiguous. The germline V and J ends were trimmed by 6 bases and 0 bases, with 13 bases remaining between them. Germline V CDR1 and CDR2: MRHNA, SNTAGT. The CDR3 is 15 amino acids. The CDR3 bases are TGTGCCAGCAGCGCCGACCGAGGTAGCACAGATACGCAGTATTTT. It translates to CASSADRGSTDTQYF.

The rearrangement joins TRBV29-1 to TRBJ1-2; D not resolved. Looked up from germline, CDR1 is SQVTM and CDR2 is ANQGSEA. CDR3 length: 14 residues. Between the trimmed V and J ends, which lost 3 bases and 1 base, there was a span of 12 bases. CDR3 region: CSVDRSAGNYGYTF. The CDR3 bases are TGCAGCGTTGATAGGTCGGCGGGTAACTATGGCTACACCTTC.

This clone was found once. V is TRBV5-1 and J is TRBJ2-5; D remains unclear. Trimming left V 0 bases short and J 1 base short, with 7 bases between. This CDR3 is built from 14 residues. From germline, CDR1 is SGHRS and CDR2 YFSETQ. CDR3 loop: CASSLGASQETQYF. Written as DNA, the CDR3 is TGCGCCAGCAGCTTGGGCGCTAGCCAAGAGACCCAGTACTTC.

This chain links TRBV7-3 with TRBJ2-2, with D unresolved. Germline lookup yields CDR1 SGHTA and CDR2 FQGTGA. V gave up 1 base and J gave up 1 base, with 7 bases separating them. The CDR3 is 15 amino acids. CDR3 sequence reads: CASSLSRLNTGELFF. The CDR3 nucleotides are TGTGCCAGCAGCTTAAGCCGGTTGAACACCGGGGAGCTGTTTTTT.

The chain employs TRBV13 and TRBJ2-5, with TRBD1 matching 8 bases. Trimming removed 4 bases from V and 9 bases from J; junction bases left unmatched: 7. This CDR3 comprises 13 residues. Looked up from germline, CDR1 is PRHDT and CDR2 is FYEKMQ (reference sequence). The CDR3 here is CASSSGTGVAQYF. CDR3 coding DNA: TGTGCCAGCAGCTCCGGGACAGGAGTAGCCCAGTACTTC.

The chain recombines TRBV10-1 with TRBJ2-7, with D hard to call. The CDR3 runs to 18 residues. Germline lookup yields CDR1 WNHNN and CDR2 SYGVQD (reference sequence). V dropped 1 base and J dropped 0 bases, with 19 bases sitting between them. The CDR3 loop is CASSEWSFGPRPSYEQYF. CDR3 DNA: TGCGCCAGCAGTGAGTGGAGTTTTGGTCCCAGACCCTCCTACGAGCAGTACTTC.

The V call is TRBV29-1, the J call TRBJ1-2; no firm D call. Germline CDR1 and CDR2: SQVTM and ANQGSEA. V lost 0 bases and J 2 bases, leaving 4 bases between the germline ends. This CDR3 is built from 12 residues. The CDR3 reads CSVEELNYGYTF. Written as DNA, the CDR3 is TGCAGCGTTGAAGAACTGAACTATGGCTACACCTTC.